The T cell receptor (beta chain) under discussion was sequenced for a study of response to subunit inactivated influenza vaccine. General study points: With each seasonal influenza vaccination, the authors suggested, few new T cells are recruited.

TCRdb independently ran MiXCR on the RT-PCR reads; one entry per CDR3 protein. The sample includes 610,000 or so distinct CDR3 sequences, 12% to 15% seen only once; the top ten take roughly 11%. CDR1 is MNHEY, CDR2 SVGEGT, per germline. The V end was cut by 5 bases, the J end by 8 bases, with 15 bases between. This CDR3 has 13 residues. A word on this clonotype: The antigen remains undetermined.

The chain employs TRBV6-2 or TRBV6-3 and TRBJ1-2; tentatively, D is TRBD1 (5 bases). The clonotype was recovered from a man aged 45-60 years who received an inactivated influenza vaccine. Sequencing used PBMCs from blood, obtained approximately 13 days after vaccination. The CDR3 DNA is TGTGCCAGCAGTCCCTTACGCGGACACGGCTACACCTTC. Translation gives CASSPLRGHGYTF.